These 25 T cell receptor beta chains were all obtained from the same sample, sequenced in a study of T cells in Graves' hyperthyroidism and ophthalmopathy. The TCR beta CDR3 regions underwent amplification using RNA transcripts as the source. TCR CDR3 regions were first amplified by RT-PCR with HTBI primers. One entry per CDR3 protein results from TCRdb running MiXCR on the multiplex PCR reads. The repertoire holds hundreds of thousands of distinct CDR3 sequences, roughly 15% seen once, with 12% in the top ten. Sequencing was carried out using blood. These receptors all come from a woman aged 50 to 65 with Graves' ophthalmopathy.

This clonotype was detected ten times or more. V gene TRBV5-1 combines with J gene TRBJ2-3; 11 nucleotides line up with TRBD2. After removal of 0 bases from V and 0 bases from J, the junction contained 3 bases not matched to a gene. Germline loops: CDR1 SGHRS, CDR2 YFSETQ. CDR3 length equals 17 residues. CDR3 bases: TGCGCCAGCAGCTTGGAGGGACTAGCGGATAGCACAGATACGCAGTATTTT. Translating it yields CASSLEGLADSTDTQYF.

This chain uses TRBV19 with TRBJ1-5; D gene ambiguous. Germline CDR1 reads LNHDA; CDR2 reads SQIVND (reference sequence). This CDR3 is built from 15 residues. V lost 1 base and J lost 0, with 7 bases in between. This chain's CDR3 is CASSIGQYSNQPQHF. The CDR3 DNA sequence: TGTGCCAGTAGTATAGGGCAGTATAGCAATCAGCCCCAGCATTTT.

The chain combines TRBV7-9 with TRBJ2-1; 7 bases are a match to TRBD2. Unmatched junction bases numbered 7, after V lost 0 bases and J lost 2 bases. Germline CDR1 SEHNR, CDR2 FQNEAQ (reference sequence). The CDR3 is 17 residues long. CDR3 loop: CASSLAGGIRAYNEQFF. As DNA, the CDR3 is TGTGCCAGCAGCTTAGCGGGAGGGATACGCGCCTACAATGAGCAGTTCTTC.

Ten or more counts support this clonotype. The V call is TRBV10-3, the J call TRBJ2-1; 10 bases are shared with TRBD2. V lost 3 bases to trimming and J lost 9 bases; unmatched junction nucleotides: 11. This CDR3 is built from 16 residues. Germline loops: CDR1 ENHRY, CDR2 SYGVKD. The CDR3 bases are TGTGCCATCAGTGAAACCGGGACTAGCGATCTGGGTGAGCAGTTCTTC. Translation gives CAISETGTSDLGEQFF.

This clonotype was seen a few times. The gene calls are TRBV28 and TRBJ1-2, with no clear D. V lost 9 bases to trimming and J lost 0 bases, with 11 bases between them. There are 13 residues in the CDR3. In germline, CDR1 is MDHEN, CDR2 SYDVKM. The CDR3 DNA follows: TGTGCCAGTTATCACCCAGCTAACTATGGCTACACCTTC. It specifies CASYHPANYGYTF.

This clonotype was counted at least ten times. This rearrangement joins TRBV2 to TRBJ1-1; D might be TRBD1 (5 bases). The CDR3 totals 17 residues. Germline CDR1 and CDR2: SNHLY and FYNNEI. Trimming left V 6 bases short and J 3 bases short, with 23 bases between. CDR3 region: CASRRGAGKAAYTEAFF. The CDR3 DNA reads as TGTGCCAGCAGACGAGGGGCAGGGAAAGCGGCGTACACTGAAGCTTTCTTT.

CDR3 amino acids: CASSLSSSGRVNTGELFF. The CDR3 coding sequence is TGTGCCAGCAGTTTATCCTCTAGCGGGAGGGTGAACACCGGGGAGCTGTTTTTT. V and J are TRBV28 and TRBJ2-2; 12 bases match TRBD2. Germline V lookup: CDR1 MDHEN, CDR2 SYDVKM. With 1 base clipped from V and 1 base from J, the junction kept 4 bases outside the gene matches. This CDR3 is 18 amino acids long.

The gene calls are TRBV19 and TRBJ2-1; no reliable D call. CDR3 length equals 14 residues. Germline loops: CDR1 LNHDA, CDR2 SQIVND (reference sequence). Trimming removed 3 bases from V and 10 bases from J, with 16 bases in between. The CDR3 spells CASSIEPGLGEQFF. Here the CDR3 DNA reads TGTGCCAGTAGTATTGAACCGGGTCTCGGGGAGCAGTTCTTC.

The V and J genes are TRBV4-2 and TRBJ1-2; D is uncertain. The CDR3 is made up of 14 amino acids. The germline V gene has CDR1 LGHNA and CDR2 YNFKEQ. The V and J ends lost 0 bases and 8 bases respectively, with 13 bases between them. The CDR3 here is CASSQEYGREGYTF. In DNA, the CDR3 is TGTGCCAGCAGCCAAGAATACGGCCGTGAGGGCTACACCTTC.

Many counts were recorded for this clonotype. In DNA form, the CDR3 reads TGTGCCAGCAGAATGACAGGGGTGCAAGAGACCCAGTACTTC. Residues: CASRMTGVQETQYF. The chain carries TRBV12-3 or TRBV12-4 and TRBJ2-5; 8 nucleotides match TRBD1. The CDR3 runs 14 residues. V was pared by 6 bases and J by 2 bases, with 5 bases of the junction left unmatched.

This clonotype was observed at least ten times. The chain links TRBV12-3 or TRBV12-4 to TRBJ2-1; unclear D gene. V lost 5 bases, J lost 0 bases, and 11 bases lay in between. This CDR3 has 15 residues. The CDR3 spells CASSATTRSYNEQFF. The CDR3 nucleotides read TGTGCCAGCAGTGCCACTACGCGCTCCTACAATGAGCAGTTCTTC.

The sample holds many counts of this clonotype. The chain uses TRBV28 and TRBJ2-7; 7 nucleotides line up with TRBD1. The CDR3 runs to 15 residues. V lost 3 bases and J lost 2; bases outside the gene matches: 7. Germline CDR1 MDHEN, CDR2 SYDVKM. Here the CDR3 reads CASSFPDRDPYEQYF. The CDR3 DNA reads TGTGCCAGCAGTTTCCCCGACAGGGACCCCTACGAGCAGTACTTC.

The chain is built from TRBV4-3 and TRBJ2-3; 9 nucleotides line up with TRBD2. With V trimmed by 4 bases and J by 4 bases, 9 bases remained unmatched. CDR1 and CDR2 from the germline V gene are LGHNA and YSLEER. The CDR3 runs to 16 residues. CDR3 sequence reads: CASSPGVAGAADTQYF. CDR3 DNA sequence: TGCGCCAGCAGCCCAGGAGTAGCGGGAGCCGCAGATACGCAGTATTTT.

The chain is built from TRBV19 and TRBJ1-1; D is undetermined. The CDR3 is 13 residues long. The ends were cut back, 3 bases at V and 5 bases at J, with 10 bases in the middle. CDR1 and CDR2 from the germline V gene are LNHDA and SQIVND (reference sequence). The CDR3 loop is CASSIRGLTEAFF. The CDR3 region has the DNA TGTGCCAGTAGTATCCGGGGTTTGACTGAAGCTTTCTTT.

The chain uses TRBV6-5 and TRBJ1-4; D uncertain. The V gene lost 2 bases and the J gene lost 0 bases, with 10 bases spanning the gap. This CDR3 contains 16 residues. Per germline, CDR1 MNHEY and CDR2 SVGAGI. CDR3 nucleotide sequence: TGTGCCAGCAGTTACATCGGGAGTACAACTAATGAAAAACTGTTTTTT. Translated: CASSYIGSTTNEKLFF.

The rearrangement joins TRBV11-2 to TRBJ2-1; 13 bases fit TRBD2. CDR1 and CDR2 from the germline V gene are SGHAT and FQNNGV. V dropped 4 bases and J dropped 8; count of bases not matched to a gene: 5. This CDR3 spans 15 amino acids. Written as DNA, the CDR3 is TGTGCCAGCAGCTCCAGGACTAGCGGGAGACATGAGCAGTTCTTC. Translated: CASSSRTSGRHEQFF.

This clonotype was found a few times. The chain couples TRBV2 to TRBJ2-7; D gene uncertain. The germline CDR1 and CDR2 sequences are SNHLY and FYNNEI. V shed 8 bases and J shed 3 bases, with 14 bases lying between them. The CDR3 has 13 amino acids. The CDR3 DNA follows: TGTGCCAGCTACGTAGGGTTAAACTACGAGCAGTACTTC. This sequence encodes CASYVGLNYEQYF.

Many counts were recorded for this clonotype. The CDR3 sequence: CASSYDSYNEQFF. In nucleotides, the CDR3 is TGTGCCAGCAGTTACGACAGCTACAATGAGCAGTTCTTC. This chain uses TRBV6-2 or TRBV6-3 with TRBJ2-1; a possible D gene is TRBD1 (5 bases). V was shortened by 2 bases and J by 3 bases, with 5 bases between the two germline ends. From germline, CDR1 is MNHEY and CDR2 SVGEGT. The CDR3 loop spans 13 amino acids.

Worth noting for this clonotype: This may stem from a read error, because a much larger clone lies one nucleotide away. The chain joins TRBV7-8 to TRBJ2-2; D might be TRBD1 (6 bases). The V gene lost 8 bases and the J gene lost 1 base, with 11 bases spanning the gap. Per the germline V gene, CDR1 is SGHVS and CDR2 is FQNEAQ. The CDR3 sequence is 14 residues long. CDR3 amino acids: CASFRDMNTGELFF. CDR3 bases: TGTGCCAGCTTCCGGGACATGAACACCGGGGAGCTGTTTTTT. The full variable domain, its missing parts supplied by reference TRBV7-8 and TRBJ2-2, is GAGVSQSPRYKVAKRGQDVALRCDPISGHVSLFWYQQALGQGPEFLTYFQNEAQLDKSGLPSDRFFAERPEGSVSTLKIQRTQQEDSAVYLCASFRDMNTGELFFGEGSRLTVL.

This clonotype was counted many times. This chain connects TRBV5-1 to TRBJ2-7; tentative D call: TRBD2 (6 bases). V shed 2 bases and J shed 6 bases, with 12 bases lying between them. CDR1 is SGHRS, CDR2 YFSETQ, per germline. The CDR3 runs to 13 residues. CDR3 region: CASSFHGEAEQYF. The CDR3 DNA sequence: TGCGCCAGCAGCTTTCACGGGGAGGCCGAGCAGTACTTC. Drawing the rest from reference TRBV5-1 and TRBJ2-7, the complete variable domain is KAGVTQTPRYLIKTRGQQVTLSCSPISGHRSVSWYQQTPGQGLQFLFEYFSETQRNKGNFPGRFSGRQFSNSRSEMNVSTLELGDSALYLCASSFHGEAEQYFGPGTRLTVT.

In this sample, this clonotype turned up many times. V is TRBV5-1 and J is TRBJ2-1; no firm D call. CDR3 size: 17 residues. Germline V gives CDR1 SGHRS, CDR2 YFSETQ. Trimming took off 2 bases at V and 1 base at J, with 16 bases between the two ends. The CDR3 loop is CASSFSIGGRSYNEQFF. CDR3 bases: TGCGCCAGCAGCTTCTCGATAGGTGGCAGATCCTACAATGAGCAGTTCTTC.

This clonotype was seen repeatedly, ten times or more. The rearrangement uses TRBV28 and TRBJ1-1; TRBD1 matches 12 bases. V shed 6 bases, J shed 5 bases, and the junction held 10 bases outside the gene matches. The CDR3 spans 16 residues. The V gene's germline CDR1 is MDHEN and CDR2 SYDVKM. The CDR3: CASRLPGQGARTEAFF. The CDR3, as DNA: TGTGCCAGCAGATTACCGGGACAGGGGGCGCGGACTGAAGCTTTCTTT.

Comment on this clonotype: A read error may be the cause here, since a much bigger clone is one base away. The chain has TRBV6-2 or TRBV6-3 and TRBJ2-3, with a possible D match to TRBD1 (5 bases). Looked up from germline, CDR1 is MNHEY and CDR2 is SVGEGT. The CDR3 runs to 16 residues. Trimming took off 6 bases at V and 2 bases at J, with 18 bases between the two ends. Written as DNA, the CDR3 is TGTGCCAGCAGCCCAGGGCGGTCGCTTCTCACAGATACGCAGTATTTT. Its translation: CASSPGRSLLTDTQYF.

This clonotype was detected many times. The rearrangement joins TRBV20-1 to TRBJ2-7; possibly TRBD2 for D (5 bases). The CDR3 has 15 residues. The V and J ends lost 0 bases and 1 base respectively, with 13 bases between them. Germline V lookup: CDR1 DFQATT, CDR2 SNEGSKA (reference sequence). The CDR3 loop is CSARDRNRGSYEQYF. The DNA of the CDR3 is TGCAGTGCTAGAGATCGAAATCGGGGATCCTACGAGCAGTACTTC.

This clonotype was counted at least ten times. The chain joins TRBV20-1 to TRBJ2-1, with a possible D match to TRBD2 (5 bases). Germline assignment: CDR1 DFQATT and CDR2 SNEGSKA (reference sequence). There are 14 residues in the CDR3. Trimming left V 6 bases short and J 12 bases short, with 24 bases between. The CDR3 DNA reads TGCAGTGCCCCGGAGGTCCTAGCCGGCAAGGTGCAGTTCTTC. This sequence encodes CSAPEVLAGKVQFF.